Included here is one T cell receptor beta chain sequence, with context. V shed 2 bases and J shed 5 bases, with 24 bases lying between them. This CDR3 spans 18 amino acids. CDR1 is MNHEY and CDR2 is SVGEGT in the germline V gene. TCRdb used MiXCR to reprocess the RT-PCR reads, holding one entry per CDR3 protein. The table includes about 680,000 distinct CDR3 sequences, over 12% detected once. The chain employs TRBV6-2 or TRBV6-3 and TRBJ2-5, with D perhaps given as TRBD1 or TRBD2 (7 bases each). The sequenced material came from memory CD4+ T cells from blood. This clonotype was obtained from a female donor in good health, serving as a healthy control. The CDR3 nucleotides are TGTGCCAGCAGTTACCGCCCCGGGACTACAGGGGCTTGGGAGACCCAGTACTTC. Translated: CASSYRPGTTGAWETQYF.